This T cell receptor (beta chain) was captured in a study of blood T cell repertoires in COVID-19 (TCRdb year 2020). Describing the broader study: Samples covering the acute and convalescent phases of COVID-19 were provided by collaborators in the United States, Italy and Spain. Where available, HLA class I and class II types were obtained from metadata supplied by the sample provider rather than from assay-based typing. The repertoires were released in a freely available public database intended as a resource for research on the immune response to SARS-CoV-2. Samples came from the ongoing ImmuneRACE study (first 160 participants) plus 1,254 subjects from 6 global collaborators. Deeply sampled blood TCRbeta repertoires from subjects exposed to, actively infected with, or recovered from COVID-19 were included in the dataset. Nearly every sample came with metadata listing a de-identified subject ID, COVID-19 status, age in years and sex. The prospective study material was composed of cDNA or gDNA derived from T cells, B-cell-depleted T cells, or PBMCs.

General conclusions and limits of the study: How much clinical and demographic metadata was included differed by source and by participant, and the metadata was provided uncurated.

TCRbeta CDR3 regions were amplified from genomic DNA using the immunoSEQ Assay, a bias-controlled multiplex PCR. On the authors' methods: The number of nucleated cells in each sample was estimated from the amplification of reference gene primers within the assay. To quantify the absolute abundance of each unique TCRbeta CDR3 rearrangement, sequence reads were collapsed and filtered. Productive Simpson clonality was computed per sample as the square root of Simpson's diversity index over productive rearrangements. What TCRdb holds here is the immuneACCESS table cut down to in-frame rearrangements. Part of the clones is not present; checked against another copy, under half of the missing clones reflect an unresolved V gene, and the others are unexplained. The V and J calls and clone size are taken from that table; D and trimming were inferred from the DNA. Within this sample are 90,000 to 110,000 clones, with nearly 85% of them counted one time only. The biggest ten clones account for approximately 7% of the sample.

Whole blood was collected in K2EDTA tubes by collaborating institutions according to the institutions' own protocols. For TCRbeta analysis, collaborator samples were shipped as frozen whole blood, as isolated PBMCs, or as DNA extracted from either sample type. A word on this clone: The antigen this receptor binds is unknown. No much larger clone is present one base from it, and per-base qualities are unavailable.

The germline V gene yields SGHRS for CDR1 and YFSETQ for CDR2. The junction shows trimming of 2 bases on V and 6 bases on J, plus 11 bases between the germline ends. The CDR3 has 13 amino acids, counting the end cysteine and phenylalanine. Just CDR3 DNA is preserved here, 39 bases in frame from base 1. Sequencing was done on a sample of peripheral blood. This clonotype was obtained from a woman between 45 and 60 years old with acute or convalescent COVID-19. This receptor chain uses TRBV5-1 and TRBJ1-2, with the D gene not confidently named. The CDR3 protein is CASSFEGLDGYTF. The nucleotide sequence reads TGCGCCAGCAGCTTCGAGGGATTGGATGGCTACACCTTC.